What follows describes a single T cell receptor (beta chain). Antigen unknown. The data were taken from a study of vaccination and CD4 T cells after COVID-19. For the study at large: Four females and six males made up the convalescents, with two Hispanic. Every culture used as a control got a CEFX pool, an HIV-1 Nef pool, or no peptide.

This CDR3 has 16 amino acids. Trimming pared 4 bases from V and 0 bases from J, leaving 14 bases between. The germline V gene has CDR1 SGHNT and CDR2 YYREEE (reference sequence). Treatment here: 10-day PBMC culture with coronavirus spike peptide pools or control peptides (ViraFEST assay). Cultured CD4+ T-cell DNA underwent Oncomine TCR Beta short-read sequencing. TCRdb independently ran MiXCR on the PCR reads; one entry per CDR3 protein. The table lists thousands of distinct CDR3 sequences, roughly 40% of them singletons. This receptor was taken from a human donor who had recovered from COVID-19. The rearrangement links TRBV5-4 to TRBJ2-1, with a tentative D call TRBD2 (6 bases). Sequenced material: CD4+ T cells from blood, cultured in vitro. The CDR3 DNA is TGTGCCAGCAGCGCCGGCGGGGCGAGCTCCTACAATGAGCAGTTCTTC. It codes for CASSAGGASSYNEQFF.